The rows below give T cell receptor beta chains drawn from one sample of a study of post-analysis software for immune sequencing data. From the PCR reads, TCRdb called clonotypes with MiXCR, one entry per CDR3 protein. The table lists 820,000 or so distinct CDR3 sequences, about 50% of them singletons. The sequenced sample consisted of blood. These receptor sequences come from a girl aged 10-17 years with multiple sclerosis. CDR3s include the opening cysteine and the closing phenylalanine or tryptophan.

V gene	J gene	CDR3 protein
TRBV20-1	TRBJ1-6	CSARDRPEQGSSPLHF
TRBV7-9	TRBJ1-5	CASSLHRGHSNQPQHF
TRBV5-1	TRBJ1-2	CASSRDTDGYTF
TRBV12-3/TRBV12-4	TRBJ2-7	CASSFNRYEQYF
TRBV5-1	TRBJ2-1	CASSLSYDEQFF
TRBV5-8	TRBJ2-3	CASSLAIAGTDTQYF
TRBV5-1	TRBJ2-3	CANSRADTDTQYF
TRBV7-2	TRBJ2-1	CASSFRAWQGSYNEQFF
TRBV20-1	TRBJ2-7	CSARVRGSSYEQYF
TRBV12-3/TRBV12-4	TRBJ2-7	CASSLADRGLESSYEQYF
TRBV4-2	.	CASSQVGQQETQYF
TRBV6-5	TRBJ1-2	CASTRTKDYGYTF
TRBV5-1	TRBJ2-7	CASSLEIRVVEQYF
TRBV29-1	TRBJ1-1	CSVLGANLNTEAFF
TRBV6-5	TRBJ2-7	CASSPRTSGYEQYF
TRBV7-9	TRBJ2-4	CASSLELRGLGSDNEQYF
TRBV7-9	TRBJ2-1	CASSFGGRNEQFF
TRBV11-3	TRBJ2-7	CASSLSGQASYEQYF
TRBV12-3/TRBV12-4	TRBJ2-7	CASSSAFREQYF
TRBV18	TRBJ1-2	CASSPVGYGHTF
TRBV5-5	TRBJ2-7	CASSLGTGQVLYEQYF
TRBV3-1	TRBJ2-5	CASSQGLSRGEQYF
TRBV7-2	.	CASSRGSRGETQYF
TRBV29-1	TRBJ1-2	CSVEGRSRVGYTF
TRBV11-3	TRBJ2-1	CASSPRGLAGSYNEQFF
TRBV6-2/TRBV6-3	TRBJ2-1	CASRLAGSSYNEQFF
TRBV6-5	.	CASSYHTGSGETQYF
TRBV6-4	TRBJ1-1	CASSDGANTEAFF
TRBV20-1	TRBJ2-7	CSARDRVAGPYEQYF